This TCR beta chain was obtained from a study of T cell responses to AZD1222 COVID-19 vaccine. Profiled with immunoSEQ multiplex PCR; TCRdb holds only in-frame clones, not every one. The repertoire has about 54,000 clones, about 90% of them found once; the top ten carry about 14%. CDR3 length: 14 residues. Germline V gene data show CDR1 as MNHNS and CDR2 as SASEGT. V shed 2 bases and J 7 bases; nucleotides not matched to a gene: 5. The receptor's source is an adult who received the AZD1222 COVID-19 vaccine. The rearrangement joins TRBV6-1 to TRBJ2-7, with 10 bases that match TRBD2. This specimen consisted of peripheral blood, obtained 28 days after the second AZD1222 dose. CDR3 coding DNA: TGTGCCAGCAGTGAACTAGCGGGAGTTGGGGAGCAGTACTTC. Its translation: CASSELAGVGEQYF.